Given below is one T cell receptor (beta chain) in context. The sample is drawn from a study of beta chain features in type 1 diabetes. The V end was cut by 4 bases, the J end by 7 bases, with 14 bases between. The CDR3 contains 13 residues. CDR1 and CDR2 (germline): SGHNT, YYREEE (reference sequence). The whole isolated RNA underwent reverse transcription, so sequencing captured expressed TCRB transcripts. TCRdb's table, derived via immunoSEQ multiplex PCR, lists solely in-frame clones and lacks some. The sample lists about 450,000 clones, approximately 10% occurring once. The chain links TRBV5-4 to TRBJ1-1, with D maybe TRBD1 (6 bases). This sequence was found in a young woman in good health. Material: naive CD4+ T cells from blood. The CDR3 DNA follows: TGTGCCAGCAGCCCTGGACAGCTTTTTGAAGCTTTCTTT. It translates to CASSPGQLFEAFF.